A single T cell receptor beta chain is shown here with its context. The PCR was carried out with 60 Vbeta primers and 13 Jbeta primers. The repertoire was sequenced with immunoSEQ multiplex PCR; TCRdb's copy has only in-frame clones and lacks some. Of 100,000 to 150,000 clones in the sample, about 70% are singletons; the top ten hold roughly 13%. This entry is derived from a study of cytomegalovirus exposure and HLA in healthy donors. Study details: Among approximately 400 genotyped donors, 80% to 90% fell in the Caucasian-associated ancestry cluster.

CDR1 and CDR2 (germline): ENHRY, SYGVKD. The J segment lost 2 bases and the V segment lost 6 bases, leaving 5 bases of the junction unmatched. This CDR3 has 15 amino acids. Sequenced input: PBMCs. The chain joins TRBV10-3 to TRBJ2-3; 10 bases align to TRBD1. The clonotype originates from a woman in her fifties or sixties in good health and CMV-seropositive. Here the CDR3 reads CAIRDRGTFTDTQYF. The DNA for the CDR3 is TGTGCCATCAGGGACAGGGGGACGTTCACAGATACGCAGTATTTT.